This is a list of T cell receptor beta chains from one sample in a study of cytomegalovirus exposure and HLA in healthy donors. TCRdb's copy holds only in-frame clones and misses some; the assay was immunoSEQ multiplex PCR. In the table there are approximately 140,000 clones, 65% to 85% of which are singletons. The material sequenced was PBMCs. All receptors come from a male donor in good health and CMV-seronegative. Each CDR3 is given with its conserved first and last residue. The D gene is left open where the match is weak. Not all rows give a size; the values are once, few, many and, for expanded clones, a class.

D	size	V	J	DNA	CDR3
TRBD2	few	TRBV7-3	TRBJ2-1	TGTGCCAGCAGCGGTACTAGCGGTGAGCAGTTCTTC	CASSGTSGEQFF
NA	NA	TRBV9	TRBJ2-5	TGTGCCAGCAGCGTAGGAGGGCACCAAGAGACCCAGTACTTC	CASSVGGHQETQYF
TRBD1	NA	TRBV7-9	TRBJ2-7	TGTGCCAGCAGCCCAAACAGGGGTAGCAACGAGCAGTACTTC	CASSPNRGSNEQYF
TRBD2	NA	TRBV7-9	TRBJ2-7	TGTGCCAGCAGCTTAAGGGGCGCTAGCGGGAGTTCGTCGGAGCAGTACTTC	CASSLRGASGSSSEQYF
NA	NA	TRBV7-7	TRBJ2-5	TGTGCTAGCAGCCAGGGGAGGGTGGAGACCCAGTACTTC	CASSQGRVETQYF
NA	once	TRBV15	TRBJ2-7	TGTGCCACCAGCAGGGAGGGTTCCGCCTACGAGCAGTACTTC	CATSREGSAYEQYF
TRBD1	NA	TRBV5-6	TRBJ2-7	TGTGCCAGCAGCTTTGGGACAGGGGCCTACGAGCAGTACTTC	CASSFGTGAYEQYF
TRBD2	NA	TRBV5-4	TRBJ2-7	TGTGCCAGCAGCTTGGGAGGTCGGGAGGGCAACGAGCAGTACTTC	CASSLGGREGNEQYF
TRBD1	NA	TRBV4-3	TRBJ2-1	TGCGCCAGCAGCCAAGGGACAGGACATTACAATGAGCAGTTCTTC	CASSQGTGHYNEQFF
TRBD1	NA	TRBV30	TRBJ1-2	TGTGCCTGGAGTGTAGGGGGCGGCTATGGCTACACCTTC	CAWSVGGGYGYTF
TRBD1	NA	TRBV27	TRBJ1-4	TGTGCCAGCAGCCCACAGACAGGGGCGCTGGAAAAACTGTTTTTT	CASSPQTGALEKLFF
NA	once	TRBV9	TRBJ2-5	TGTGCCAGCAGCCCGGGACTGTCGCAAGAGACCCAGTACTTC	CASSPGLSQETQYF
NA	NA	TRBV4-1	TRBJ2-3	TGCGCCAGCAGCCAGCGGACAGCCCTCACAGATACGCAGTATTTT	CASSQRTALTDTQYF
NA	NA	TRBV4-3	TRBJ2-2	TGCGCCAGCAGCCAAGATACGCTAGCGTCGAACACCGGGGAGCTGTTTTTT	CASSQDTLASNTGELFF
NA	NA	TRBV7-9	TRBJ2-2	TGTGCCAGCAGCTTAACCTTGGGCGTCGTCGGGGAGCTGTTTTTT	CASSLTLGVVGELFF
NA	NA	TRBV30	TRBJ1-6	TGTGCCTCTGACACCAATAATTCACCCCTCCACTTT	CASDTNNSPLHF
NA	NA	TRBV7-2	TRBJ2-7	TGTGCCAGCAGCCCTTTGGCGGGTGGCCACGAGCAGTACTTC	CASSPLAGGHEQYF
NA	NA	TRBV5-4	TRBJ2-1	TGTGCCAGCAGCTTGGCTGCCGGGACAAACAATTACAATGAGCAGTTCTTC	CASSLAAGTNNYNEQFF
NA	NA	TRBV4-1	TRBJ2-1	TGCGCCAGCAGCCTAGCCAGCTCCTACAATGAGCAGTTCTTC	CASSLASSYNEQFF
NA	NA	TRBV7-9	TRBJ2-1	TGTGCCAGCAGCTCGACTGATGAGCAGTTCTTC	CASSSTDEQFF
NA	NA	TRBV9	TRBJ2-1	TGTGCCAGCAGCTCCCAGACTCGAGCCAGCTACAATGAGCAGTTCTTC	CASSSQTRASYNEQFF
NA	NA	TRBV28	TRBJ2-7	TGTGCCAGCAGTTCGAAGACAGTCTCACCACTCAATGTTAGGCCCTACGAGCAGTACTTC	CASSSKTVSPLNVRPYEQYF
TRBD2	NA	TRBV28	TRBJ2-5	TGTGCCAGCAGGGCCCCTTCTAGCGGGAGGGAGACCCAGTACTTC	CASRAPSSGRETQYF
TRBD1	NA	TRBV19	TRBJ2-2	TGTGCCAGTAGTAACCCCCCGGGACAGGGAGGCGGGGAGCTGTTTTTT	CASSNPPGQGGGELFF
NA	NA	TRBV29-1	TRBJ1-1	TGCAGCGTTGCTGGCGGCGAATGGGCTGAAGCTTTCTTT	CSVAGGEWAEAFF
TRBD2	once	TRBV6-5	TRBJ2-2	TGTGCCAGCAGTTACTCCCGGCGGGAGGGCTTCGGGGAGCTGTTTTTT	CASSYSRREGFGELFF
TRBD1	NA	TRBV5-1	TRBJ1-2	TGCGCCAGCACCCCGGCCGGGCAGGGGGCGGTATCTGGCTACACCTTC	CASTPAGQGAVSGYTF
TRBD1	once	TRBV10-3	TRBJ2-7	TGTGCCATTTCCGGGACAGGGGGAAGTGTCTCCGAGCAGTACTTC	CAISGTGGSVSEQYF
NA	NA	TRBV28	TRBJ2-1	TGTGCCAGCACCCCCCCCGGCGAGGCGCGGTACAATGAGCAGTTCTTC	CASTPPGEARYNEQFF
NA	NA	TRBV7-2	TRBJ2-1	TGTGCCAGCAGCTTAGGACAACCGACAGGACCCAATGAGCAGTTCTTC	CASSLGQPTGPNEQFF
TRBD1	NA	TRBV5-1	TRBJ2-7	TGCGCCAGCAGCGAAGGGACAGGGGGTAACGAGCAGTACTTC	CASSEGTGGNEQYF
NA	few	TRBV11-2	TRBJ1-1	TGTGCCAGCAGCTTAGCCTCTGTTCAGGGCAACTCTGAAGCTTTCTTT	CASSLASVQGNSEAFF
NA	NA	TRBV19	TRBJ1-2	TGTGCCAGTAGTCGACTCGCTGATGGCTACACCTTC	CASSRLADGYTF
NA	NA	TRBV4-3	TRBJ2-7	TGCGCCAGCAGCCGCGGGGCGCAAGCCTACGAGCAGTACTTC	CASSRGAQAYEQYF
TRBD1	once	TRBV27	TRBJ1-2	TGTGCCAGCAGTCTCGGGACAGGGGCTTCCTACTTCTATGGCTACACCTTC	CASSLGTGASYFYGYTF
NA	NA	TRBV7-9	TRBJ2-1	TGTGCCAGCAGCCAACTGACCCGGGATGAGCAGTTCTTC	CASSQLTRDEQFF
NA	few	TRBV30	TRBJ1-1	TGTGCCTGGAGTTTGGGTGTGGCAGGTGTTGAAGCTTTCTTT	CAWSLGVAGVEAFF
NA	once	TRBV13	TRBJ2-3	TGTGCCAGCAGCTTACGAGAGGGCCCAGATACGCAGTATTTT	CASSLREGPDTQYF
TRBD2	NA	TRBV2	TRBJ2-5	TGTGCCACCGCGGTGGCGGGAGTAGGGGAGACCCAGTACTTC	CATAVAGVGETQYF
NA	NA	TRBV30	TRBJ1-1	TGTGCCTGGTCGTACGGGGGGGATACTGAAGCTTTCTTT	CAWSYGGDTEAFF
NA	NA	TRBV25-1	TRBJ2-7	TGTGCCAGCAGTGCTTCCGGGACAATCTCCTACGAGCAGTACTTC	CASSASGTISYEQYF
TRBD2	few	TRBV5-4	TRBJ2-7	TGTGCCAGCAGCTTGGAGCGGGAGTACGAGCAGTACTTC	CASSLEREYEQYF
NA	NA	TRBV29-1	TRBJ2-1	TGCAGCGTTGATCAAGTAGAGGGCCCGTACAATGAGCAGTTCTTC	CSVDQVEGPYNEQFF
NA	NA	TRBV5-1	TRBJ2-3	TGCGCCAGCAGCCCGGGACTTCTCACAGATACGCAGTATTTT	CASSPGLLTDTQYF
TRBD1	NA	TRBV6-5	TRBJ1-1	TGTGCCAGCAGTTCAACAGGGGTGAACACTGAAGCTTTCTTT	CASSSTGVNTEAFF
NA	few	TRBV6-1	TRBJ1-3	TGTGCCAGCAGTGAAGTGCCCGGGAACACCATATATTTT	CASSEVPGNTIYF
TRBD1	NA	TRBV11-2	TRBJ2-1	TGTGCCAGCAGCTTATTGTTAGGGGGCAAAGATGAGCAGTTCTTC	CASSLLLGGKDEQFF
NA	NA	TRBV4-3	TRBJ1-5	TGCGCCAGCAGCCAAGAAAGGCAGAGGCAGCCCCAGCATTTT	CASSQERQRQPQHF